Shown below are 30 T cell receptor beta chains from a single sample sequenced in a study of blood T cells in healthy people across ages. The use of a sample-barcoded 5' primer and a J-beta primer mix characterized a second PCR of roughly 6 to 11 cycles. TCRdb redid the calling of the 5' RACE reads with MiXCR, one entry per CDR3 protein. The sample includes hundreds of thousands of distinct CDR3 sequences, around 46% seen only once; the top ten take around 15%. Material for sequencing was blood. Receptors were obtained from a man aged 25-40 years in good health.

This clonotype was seen only a few times. The J gene is TRBJ2-1, the V gene TRBV28; a weak D match, TRBD2 (6 bases). The V gene lost 4 bases and the J gene lost 1 base, with 14 bases spanning the gap. Germline V gene data show CDR1 as MDHEN and CDR2 as SYDVKM. CDR3 length: 16 amino acids. The CDR3 DNA follows: TGTGCCAGCAGTTCACCTAGCGAGCAATCCTACAATGAGCAGTTCTTC. Translating gives CASSSPSEQSYNEQFF. The whole variable domain, filled in from reference TRBV28 and TRBJ2-1, reads DVKVTQSSRYLVKRTGEKVFLECVQDMDHENMFWYRQDPGLGLRLIYFSYDVKMKEKGDIPEGYSVSREKKERFSLILESASTNQTSMYLCASSSPSEQSYNEQFFGPGTRLTVL.

The chain is built from TRBV12-3 or TRBV12-4 and TRBJ1-6; D is uncertain. The CDR3 sequence is 16 residues long. Trimming took off 4 bases at V and 0 bases at J, with 10 bases between the two ends. CDR3 sequence (DNA): TGTGCCAGCAGTTATCGACCGAGCTCCTATAATTCACCCCTCCACTTT. It specifies CASSYRPSSYNSPLHF.

This clonotype showed up just a few times. V is TRBV7-3 and J is TRBJ2-7, with D possibly called TRBD1 or TRBD2 (5 bases each). Trimming removed 6 bases at V and 7 bases at J, with 16 bases between. This CDR3 has 13 residues. CDR1 is SGHTA and CDR2 is FQGTGA in the germline V gene. CDR3 protein: CASRLQGRNEQYF. The CDR3 DNA sequence: TGTGCCAGCAGACTCCAGGGACGCAATGAGCAGTACTTC.

This clonotype was counted only a few times. This chain connects TRBV20-1 to TRBJ2-1, with TRBD2 matching over 9 bases. This CDR3 has 16 amino acids. The germline CDR1 and CDR2 sequences are DFQATT and SNEGSKA (reference sequence). Germline trimming cut 0 bases from V and 3 bases from J; bases unmatched to any gene: 6. The CDR3 spells CSARDQRGVYYNEQFF. CDR3 nucleotides: TGCAGTGCTAGAGACCAGCGGGGGGTCTACTACAATGAGCAGTTCTTC.

The rearrangement uses TRBV6-5 and TRBJ1-1; 7 bases map to TRBD1. CDR3 length: 14 residues. J was trimmed by 7 bases and V by 5 bases; bases with no gene match: 10. Germline loops: CDR1 MNHEY, CDR2 SVGAGI. In nucleotides, the CDR3 is TGTGCCAGCAGTGGAGGGACAGCGGCAAATGAAGCTTTCTTT. It is translated as CASSGGTAANEAFF.

In its sample, this clonotype was seen a few times. The rearrangement joins TRBV5-1 to TRBJ1-6, with 7 bases fitting TRBD1. Germline lookup yields CDR1 SGHRS and CDR2 YFSETQ. The length of the CDR3 is 15 residues. V shed 4 bases, J shed 6 bases, and the junction held 7 bases outside the gene matches. CDR3 amino acids: CASSQGDRVNSPLHF. In DNA, the CDR3 is TGCGCCAGCAGCCAGGGGGATAGGGTTAATTCACCCCTCCACTTT. Combining the CDR3 with reference TRBV5-1 and TRBJ1-6 gives the whole variable domain KAGVTQTPRYLIKTRGQQVTLSCSPISGHRSVSWYQQTPGQGLQFLFEYFSETQRNKGNFPGRFSGRQFSNSRSEMNVSTLELGDSALYLCASSQGDRVNSPLHFGNGTRLTVT.

In its sample, this clonotype was seen many times. The chain couples TRBV11-2 to TRBJ2-1; possible D gene TRBD1, 6 bases. Germline loops: CDR1 SGHAT, CDR2 FQNNGV. Trimming cost V 0 bases and J 0 bases, with 15 bases left between them. The CDR3 runs 18 residues. CDR3 in amino acids: CASSLEGVGTSSYNEQFF. Here the CDR3 DNA reads TGTGCCAGCAGCTTAGAAGGTGTCGGGACAAGCTCCTACAATGAGCAGTTCTTC.

The rearrangement uses TRBV5-1 and TRBJ1-1; 8 nucleotides match TRBD1. The junction had 6 bases not matched to a gene; V was cut back by 4 bases and J by 1 base. The CDR3 is 15 residues long. CDR1 is SGHRS, CDR2 YFSETQ, per germline. This chain's CDR3 is CASSMEGQGNTEAFF. DNA for the CDR3: TGCGCCAGCAGCATGGAAGGACAGGGGAACACTGAAGCTTTCTTT.

In this sample, this clonotype turned up a few times. The chain has TRBV12-3 or TRBV12-4 and TRBJ2-7, with TRBD1 matching over 7 bases. Trimming cost V 3 bases and J 6 bases; bases outside gene matches: 14. CDR3 length equals 16 residues. The CDR3 DNA is TGTGCCAGCAGTTTTCGTGACAGGGAACCAAGGAGCGAGCAGTACTTC. Translating gives CASSFRDREPRSEQYF.

This chain connects TRBV6-1 to TRBJ2-7; perhaps TRBD1 as D (6 bases). Trimming cost V 6 bases and J 3 bases, with 18 bases left between them. From germline, CDR1 is MNHNS and CDR2 SASEGT. This CDR3 spans 15 amino acids. CDR3 sequence: CASRREFDRLYEQYF. The CDR3 region has the DNA TGTGCCAGCAGGAGAGAATTCGACAGGCTCTACGAGCAGTACTTC.

The J gene is TRBJ2-7, the V gene TRBV24-1, with TRBD1 identical over 9 bases. CDR3 length equals 15 residues. Germline V gives CDR1 KGHDR, CDR2 SFDVKD. V lost 3 bases, J lost 4 bases, and 6 bases stayed unmatched. CDR3 in amino acids: CATSDPGQGIYEQYF. CDR3 DNA sequence: TGTGCCACCAGTGATCCGGGACAGGGTATATACGAGCAGTACTTC.

This sequence joins TRBV7-9 and TRBJ2-4; either TRBD1 or TRBD2 may fit D (5 bases each). The closer fit of TRBJ2-7 to the DNA end suggests the J call may be wrong. CDR1 and CDR2 (germline): SEHNR, FQNEAQ (reference sequence). The CDR3 covers 16 residues. CDR3 DNA: TGTGCCAGCAGCTTAGATTTGCCACAGAGGGGTTACGAGCAGTACTTC. Protein: CASSLDLPQRGYEQYF.

The table lists this clonotype with a count of one. The V call is TRBV7-2, the J call TRBJ2-4; unclear D gene. Judging by the DNA end, TRBJ2-5 fits better; the J call may be wrong. There are 12 residues in the CDR3. Germline lookup yields CDR1 SGHTA and CDR2 FQGNSA. CDR3 sequence reads: CASSFLRETQYF. DNA for the CDR3: TGTGCCAGCAGCTTTTTGAGGGAGACCCAGTACTTC.

CDR3 DNA: TGTGCCAGCAGTTACTCGATCTATTGGTCCCTCCCGAATAATGAGCAGTTCTTC. It yields the protein CASSYSIYWSLPNNEQFF. This chain links TRBV6-2 or TRBV6-3 with TRBJ2-1; D uncertain. Germline V gene sequence: CDR1 MNHEY, CDR2 SVGEGT. V lost 0 bases and J lost 7, with 22 bases in between. The CDR3 contains 18 residues.

This rearrangement joins TRBV27 to TRBJ1-6; no definite D call. The CDR3 sequence is 16 residues long. Trimming took off 3 bases at V and 7 bases at J, with 16 bases between the two ends. CDR1 MNHEY and CDR2 SMNVEV come from the germline V gene (reference sequence). CDR3 coding DNA: TGTGCCAGCAGTTTTCTAGGCCCTTCGCTCAATTCACCCCTCCACTTT. Protein product: CASSFLGPSLNSPLHF.

The chain uses TRBV5-1 and TRBJ1-1; D not resolved. The CDR3 runs 15 residues. CDR1 is SGHRS, CDR2 YFSETQ, per germline. V was pared by 0 bases and J by 6 bases, with 15 bases between. CDR3 DNA: TGCGCCAGCAGCTTGGCCGCGGAGAGGTACGCTGAAGCTTTCTTT. This sequence encodes CASSLAAERYAEAFF.

This clonotype was counted only a few times. The chain is built from TRBV7-2 and TRBJ2-7, with TRBD2 as a possible D gene (5 bases). The CDR3 is 13 amino acids. Germline V gene sequence: CDR1 SGHTA, CDR2 FQGNSA. V lost 7 bases and J 4 bases, leaving 14 bases between the germline ends. In DNA, the CDR3 is TGTGCCAGCAAAGACCCGGGGTTTTACGAGCAGTACTTC. It specifies CASKDPGFYEQYF.

The J gene is TRBJ2-7, the V gene TRBV6-2 or TRBV6-3; D is possibly TRBD1 (5 bases). The germline V gene has CDR1 MNHEY and CDR2 SVGEGT. V dropped 8 bases and J dropped 6 bases, with 14 bases sitting between them. The CDR3 has 12 residues. The CDR3 sequence: CASAGASIEQYF. CDR3 coding DNA: TGTGCCAGCGCTGGGGCCAGCATCGAGCAGTACTTC.

This rearrangement joins TRBV20-1 to TRBJ2-1; 16 bases are a match to TRBD2. This CDR3 is 20 amino acids long. Germline-derived CDR1 and CDR2 are DFQATT and SNEGSKA (reference sequence). V lost 2 bases to trimming and J lost 0 bases; unmatched junction nucleotides: 10. The CDR3 reads CSARPLGGLAGGSSYNEQFF. CDR3 DNA: TGCAGTGCTAGACCACTGGGGGGACTAGCGGGGGGGAGCTCCTACAATGAGCAGTTCTTC.

V and J are TRBV20-1 and TRBJ1-5; 9 nucleotides line up with TRBD1. Looked up from germline, CDR1 is DFQATT and CDR2 is SNEGSKA (reference sequence). The CDR3 sequence is 16 residues long. V lost 1 base and J lost 0; bases outside the gene matches: 4. CDR3 nucleotides: TGCAGTGCTAGAGGGACAGGGGAGGGTAGCAATCAGCCCCAGCATTTT. Residues: CSARGTGEGSNQPQHF.

This clonotype was counted between two and nine times. This sequence joins TRBV4-3 and TRBJ2-7, with 9 bases aligning to TRBD2. J lost 4 bases, V lost 0 bases, and 7 bases had no gene match. Germline values: CDR1 LGHNA, CDR2 YSLEER. The CDR3 loop spans 16 amino acids. This CDR3 reads CASSQDSLAGRYEQYF. Written as DNA, the CDR3 is TGCGCCAGCAGCCAAGACTCCCTAGCGGGGAGGTACGAGCAGTACTTC.

The chain is built from TRBV14 and TRBJ1-6, with unresolved D. The germline V gene encodes CDR1 SGHDN and CDR2 FVKESK. Between the trimmed V and J ends, which lost 4 bases and 4 bases, there was a span of 11 bases. CDR3 length: 15 residues. The CDR3: CASSPRVAYNSPLHF. The CDR3 region has the DNA TGTGCCAGCAGCCCTAGGGTGGCGTATAATTCACCCCTCCACTTT. Looking up the rest from reference TRBV14 and TRBJ1-6 gives the full variable domain: EAGVTQFPSHSVIEKGQTVTLRCDPISGHDNLYWYRRVMGKEIKFLLHFVKESKQDESGMPNNRFLAERTGGTYSTLKVQPAELEDSGVYFCASSPRVAYNSPLHFGNGTRLTVT.

There are a few counts of this clonotype. The chain couples TRBV27 to TRBJ1-4; 9 nucleotides align to TRBD1. The CDR3 has 14 residues. The V gene's germline CDR1 is MNHEY and CDR2 SMNVEV (reference sequence). The V segment lost 2 bases and the J segment 7 bases; nucleotides outside the gene matches: 2. The DNA for the CDR3 is TGTGCCAGCAGTTTAGGGACAGGGCCTGAAAAACTGTTTTTT. It yields the protein CASSLGTGPEKLFF. Supplemented by reference TRBV27 and TRBJ1-4, the full variable domain reads EAQVTQNPRYLITVTGKKLTVTCSQNMNHEYMSWYRQDPGLGLRQIYYSMNVEVTDKGDVPEGYKVSRKEKRNFPLILESPSPNQTSLYFCASSLGTGPEKLFFGSGTQLSVL.

The chain carries TRBV4-1 and TRBJ1-1; the D gene is possibly TRBD1 (6 bases). CDR1 is MGHRA, CDR2 YSYEKL, per germline. The V end was cut by 2 bases, the J end by 4 bases, with 8 bases between. The CDR3 covers 13 residues. The CDR3 DNA sequence: TGCGCCAGCAGCCAAACAGGGTTCACTGAAGCTTTCTTT. As protein: CASSQTGFTEAFF.

This clonotype came up a few times. The chain links TRBV7-2 to TRBJ2-7; D possibly matches TRBD1 or TRBD2 (5 bases each). This CDR3 spans 15 amino acids. Per germline, CDR1 SGHTA and CDR2 FQGNSA. V was cut by 5 bases and J by 0 bases, with 14 bases left in between. The CDR3 sequence: CASSRSFGTSYEQYF. DNA of the CDR3: TGTGCCAGCAGCCGATCATTTGGGACCTCCTACGAGCAGTACTTC.

The V gene is TRBV6-5, the J gene TRBJ2-5; either TRBD1 or TRBD2 may fit D (6 bases each). Trimming shortened V by 4 bases and J by 5 bases, and 11 bases separated the two germline ends. In germline, CDR1 is MNHEY, CDR2 SVGAGI. This CDR3 has 13 residues. The CDR3 reads CASSSLGGETQYF. CDR3 bases: TGTGCCAGCAGTTCACTAGGGGGGGAGACCCAGTACTTC.

V and J are TRBV4-3 and TRBJ2-1, with 7 bases lining up with TRBD2. Germline V gene data show CDR1 as LGHNA and CDR2 as YSLEER. After removal of 4 bases from V and 3 bases from J, the junction contained 9 bases not matched to a gene. The CDR3 spans 16 residues. The DNA of the CDR3 is TGCGCCAGCAGCCCTAGGGCTAGCGGATTCTACAATGAGCAGTTCTTC. Translating gives CASSPRASGFYNEQFF.

This sequence joins TRBV12-3 or TRBV12-4 and TRBJ2-3; unclear D gene. Between the trimmed V and J ends, which lost 6 bases and 8 bases, there was a span of 12 bases. This CDR3 region has 12 residues. The CDR3 is CASSMTSPTQYF. CDR3 DNA sequence: TGTGCCAGCAGCATGACGAGCCCTACGCAGTATTTT.

The chain is built from TRBV10-2 and TRBJ2-5, with D tentatively TRBD1 (5 bases). Germline V gene lookup returns CDR1 WSHSY and CDR2 SAAADI. Trimming took 6 bases from V and 2 from J, leaving 13 bases between them. The CDR3 length is 14 residues. CDR3 sequence reads: CASSPMGQQETQYF. CDR3 nucleotide sequence: TGCGCCAGCAGCCCTATGGGGCAGCAAGAGACCCAGTACTTC.

This clonotype was counted between two and nine times. V is TRBV4-2 and J is TRBJ2-3, with D possibly matching TRBD2 (5 bases). V shed 0 bases and J shed 3 bases, with 13 bases lying between them. The V gene's germline CDR1 is LGHNA and CDR2 YNFKEQ. There are 16 residues in the CDR3. DNA of the CDR3: TGTGCCAGCAGCCAAGATTTGGAGCGGACTACAGATACGCAGTATTTT. It is translated as CASSQDLERTTDTQYF.